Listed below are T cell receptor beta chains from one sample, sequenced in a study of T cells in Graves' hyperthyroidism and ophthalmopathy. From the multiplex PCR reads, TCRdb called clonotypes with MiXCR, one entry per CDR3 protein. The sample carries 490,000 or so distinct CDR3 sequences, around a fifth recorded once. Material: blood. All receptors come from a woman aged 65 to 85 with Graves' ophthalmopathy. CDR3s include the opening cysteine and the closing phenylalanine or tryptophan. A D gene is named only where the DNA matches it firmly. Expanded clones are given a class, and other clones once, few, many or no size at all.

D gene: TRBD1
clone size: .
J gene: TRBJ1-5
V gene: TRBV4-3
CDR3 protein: CASSQGTGTGGATSQPQHF
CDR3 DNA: TGCGCCAGCAGCCAAGGAACCGGGACAGGGGGCGCAACCAGCCAGCCCCAGCATTTT

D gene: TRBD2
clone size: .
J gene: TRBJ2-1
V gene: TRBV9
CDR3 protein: CASSNRLAGMNEQFF
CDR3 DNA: TGTGCCAGCAGCAACCGACTAGCGGGCATGAATGAGCAGTTCTTC

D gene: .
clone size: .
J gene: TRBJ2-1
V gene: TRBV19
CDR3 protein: CASSIDPSSSEQFF
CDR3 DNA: TGTGCCAGTAGTATAGATCCAAGCAGTAGTGAGCAGTTCTTC

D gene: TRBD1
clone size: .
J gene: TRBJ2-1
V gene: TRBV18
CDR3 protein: CASSPPGQPLRNEQFF
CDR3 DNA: TGTGCCAGCTCACCACCGGGACAGCCCTTGAGGAATGAGCAGTTCTTC

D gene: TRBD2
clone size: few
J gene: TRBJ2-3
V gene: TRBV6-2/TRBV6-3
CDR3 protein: CACQREGLGTQYF
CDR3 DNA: TGTGCCTGTCAGCGGGAGGGATTAGGTACGCAGTATTTT

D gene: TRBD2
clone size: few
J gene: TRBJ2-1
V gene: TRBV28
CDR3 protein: CASNGLATGEEGGYNEQFF
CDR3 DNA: TGTGCCAGCAACGGACTAGCGACCGGAGAGGAGGGGGGGTACAATGAGCAGTTCTTC

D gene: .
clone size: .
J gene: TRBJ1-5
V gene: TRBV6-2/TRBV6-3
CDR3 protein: CASSYGPIQEPQHF
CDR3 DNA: TGTGCCAGCAGTTACGGGCCGATTCAGGAGCCCCAGCATTTT

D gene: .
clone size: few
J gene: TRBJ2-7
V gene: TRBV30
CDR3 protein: CAWSEIYEQYF
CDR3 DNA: TGTGCCTGGAGTGAGATCTACGAGCAGTACTTC

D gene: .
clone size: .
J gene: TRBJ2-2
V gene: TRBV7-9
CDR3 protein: CAPRRGAGGELFF
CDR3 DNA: TGTGCCCCGAGGAGGGGAGCCGGCGGGGAGCTGTTTTTT

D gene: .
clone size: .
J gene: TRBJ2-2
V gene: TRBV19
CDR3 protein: CASQELANTGELFF
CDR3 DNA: TGTGCCAGTCAGGAACTCGCGAACACCGGGGAGCTGTTTTTT

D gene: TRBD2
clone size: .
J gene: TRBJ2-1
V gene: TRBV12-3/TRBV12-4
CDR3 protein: CASSSALAGPYNEQFF
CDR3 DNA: TGTGCCAGCAGTTCCGCACTAGCGGGTCCATACAATGAGCAGTTCTTC

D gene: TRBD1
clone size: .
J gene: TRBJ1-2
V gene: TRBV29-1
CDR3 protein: CSLIRWDSAGGYTF
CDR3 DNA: TGCAGCCTAATCAGGTGGGACAGTGCTGGTGGCTACACCTTC

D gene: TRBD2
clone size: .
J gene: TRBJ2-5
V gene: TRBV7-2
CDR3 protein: CASSVALAGGEETQYF
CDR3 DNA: TGTGCCAGCAGCGTTGCCTTAGCGGGAGGAGAAGAGACCCAGTACTTC

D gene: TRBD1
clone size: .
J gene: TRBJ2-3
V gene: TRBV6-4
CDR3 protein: CASSDSRTGGTDTQYF
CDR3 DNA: TGTGCCAGCAGTGACTCAAGGACAGGGGGCACAGATACGCAGTATTTT

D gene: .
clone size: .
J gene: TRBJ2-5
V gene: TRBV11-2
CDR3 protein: CASSQNSQETQYF
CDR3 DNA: TGTGCCAGCAGCCAAAACAGCCAAGAGACCCAGTACTTC

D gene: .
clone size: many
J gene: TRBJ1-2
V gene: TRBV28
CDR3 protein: CASSLKRFYGYTF
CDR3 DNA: TGTGCCAGCAGTTTGAAGAGGTTCTATGGCTACACCTTC

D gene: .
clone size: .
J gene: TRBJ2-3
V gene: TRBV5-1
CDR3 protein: CASSLGLAQRTDTQYF
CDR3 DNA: TGCGCCAGCAGCTTGGGGCTAGCTCAACGCACAGATACGCAGTATTTT

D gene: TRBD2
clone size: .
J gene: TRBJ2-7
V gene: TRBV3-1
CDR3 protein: CASSAHSGRASYEQYF
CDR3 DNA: TGTGCCAGCAGCGCACATAGCGGGAGGGCCTCCTACGAGCAGTACTTC

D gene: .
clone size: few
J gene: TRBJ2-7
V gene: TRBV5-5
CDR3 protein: CASSFQGLYEQYF
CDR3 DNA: TGTGCCAGCAGCTTCCAGGGTTTGTACGAGCAGTACTTC

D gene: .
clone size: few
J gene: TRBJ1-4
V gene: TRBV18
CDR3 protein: CASSPRRAPYGEKLFF
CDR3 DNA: TGTGCCAGCTCACCACGCCGGGCCCCCTACGGGGAAAAACTGTTTTTT

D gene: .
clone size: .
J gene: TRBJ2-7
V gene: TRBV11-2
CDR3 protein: CASSLGAGTGYEQYF
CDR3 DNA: TGTGCCAGCAGCTTAGGGGCAGGGACTGGGTACGAGCAGTACTTC

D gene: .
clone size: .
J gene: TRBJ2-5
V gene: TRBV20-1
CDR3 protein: CSAPPQGKETQYF
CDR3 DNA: TGCAGTGCTCCCCCCCAGGGGAAAGAGACCCAGTACTTC

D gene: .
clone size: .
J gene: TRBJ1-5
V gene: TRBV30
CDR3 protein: CAWSDPGQPQHF
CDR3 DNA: TGTGCCTGGAGTGACCCGGGGCAGCCCCAGCATTTT

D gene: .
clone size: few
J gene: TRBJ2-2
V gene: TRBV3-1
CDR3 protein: CASSQAGIGELFF
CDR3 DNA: TGTGCCAGCAGCCAGGCAGGGATTGGGGAGCTGTTTTTT

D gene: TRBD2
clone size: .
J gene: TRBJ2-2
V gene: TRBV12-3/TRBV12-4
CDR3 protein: CASSGLAGGPDTGELFF
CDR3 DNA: TGTGCCAGCTCGGGACTAGCGGGAGGGCCCGACACCGGGGAGCTGTTTTTT

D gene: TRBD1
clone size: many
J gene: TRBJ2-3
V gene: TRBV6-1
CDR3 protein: CASRWDRGSDTQYF
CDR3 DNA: TGTGCCAGCAGATGGGACAGGGGGTCCGATACGCAGTATTTT

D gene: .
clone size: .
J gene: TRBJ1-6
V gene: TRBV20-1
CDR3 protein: CSASPPQGNNSPLHF
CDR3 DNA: TGCAGTGCCAGTCCCCCCCAGGGGAATAATTCACCCCTCCACTTT

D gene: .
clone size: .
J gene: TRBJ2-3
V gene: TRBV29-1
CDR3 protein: CSVGEGSPDTQYF
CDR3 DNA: TGCAGCGTTGGAGAAGGTTCCCCAGATACGCAGTATTTT

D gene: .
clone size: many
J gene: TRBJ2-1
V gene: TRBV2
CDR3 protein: CASRNSDEQFF
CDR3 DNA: TGTGCCAGCAGGAACAGCGATGAGCAGTTCTTC